The sequence of this TCR beta chain was determined in a study of CD8+ T cells in alopecia areata. RNA extraction and reverse transcription yielded cDNA as sequencing template. Here immunoSEQ multiplex PCR was the method, and the copy in TCRdb shows in-frame clones only, minus some. The table has about 270,000 clones, 45% to 70% seen once. With 4 bases removed from V and 5 bases from J, the gap between germline ends came to 11 bases. The germline V gene encodes CDR1 SEHNR and CDR2 FQNEAQ (reference sequence). CDR3 size: 13 residues. Treatment here: oral pan-JAK inhibitor, 5-10 mg twice daily. The sequence came from a human donor with alopecia areata. The genes are TRBV7-9 and TRBJ2-5, with D tentatively TRBD2 (6 bases). The input for sequencing was CD4+ T cells sorted from blood, taken around week 53, from a patient treated with tofacitinib. The DNA of the CDR3 is TGTGCCAGCAGCTCGCGGGGCGCGGAGACCCAGTACTTC. Translated: CASSSRGAETQYF.